The 27 T cell receptor beta chains listed next were all sequenced from one sample in a study of blood T cell repertoires in COVID-19. This table comes from immunoSEQ multiplex PCR, and its TCRdb copy is limited to in-frame clones, with some not included. The sample contains a few hundred thousand clones, more than 85% of which appear only once. The material sequenced was peripheral blood. These receptors were obtained from a man aged 55 to 70 with acute or convalescent COVID-19.

V usage is TRBV6-1 and J usage is TRBJ1-1; 7 bases are a match to TRBD1. CDR1 and CDR2 from the germline V gene are MNHNS and SASEGT. The ends lost 3 bases at V and 9 bases at J; junction bases unmatched: 7. CDR3 length equals 13 residues. CDR3 sequence: CASSDSARGKAFF. CDR3 nucleotide sequence: TGTGCCAGCAGTGATTCGGCCAGGGGGAAAGCTTTCTTT.

V is TRBV28 and J is TRBJ1-2, with 8 bases identical to TRBD1. Trimming at V came to 3 bases and at J to 4 bases, leaving 4 bases not matched to a gene. The germline gives CDR1 MDHEN, CDR2 SYDVKM. The CDR3 contains 14 residues. Here the CDR3 reads CASSFRGRLYGYTF. Here the CDR3 DNA reads TGTGCCAGCAGTTTCAGGGGGCGCCTCTATGGCTACACCTTC.

The chain combines TRBV20-1 with TRBJ2-1; TRBD1 matches at 8 bases. With 5 bases clipped from V and 13 bases from J, the junction kept 4 bases outside the gene matches. Germline-derived CDR1 and CDR2 are DFQATT and SNEGSKA (reference sequence). CDR3 length equals 10 residues. The DNA for the CDR3 is TGCAGTGCTCGGACAGGGCCCCAGTTCTTC. It specifies CSARTGPQFF.

The rearrangement joins TRBV6-1 to TRBJ1-3; D call uncertain. Between the trimmed V and J ends, which lost 0 bases and 0 bases, there was a span of 9 bases. Germline V gene sequence: CDR1 MNHNS, CDR2 SASEGT. The length of the CDR3 is 16 residues. CDR3 bases: TGTGCCAGCAGTGAAGCACCGCCGAGCTCTGGAAACACCATATATTTT. Translated: CASSEAPPSSGNTIYF.

The genes are TRBV5-1 and TRBJ2-5; the match to TRBD1 covers 11 bases. The V and J ends lost 7 bases and 4 bases, in that order; junction bases with no gene match: 9. The CDR3 runs 15 residues. Germline CDR1 is SGHRS and CDR2 is YFSETQ. As DNA, the CDR3 is TGCGCCAGCGAGGGGGGACAGGGGGGCCGAGAGACCCAGTACTTC. As protein: CASEGGQGGRETQYF.

J is TRBJ2-2 and V is TRBV14; 9 bases are shared with TRBD1. Germline V gives CDR1 SGHDN, CDR2 FVKESK. The V gene end was trimmed by 4 bases and the J gene end by 6 bases; junction bases not matched to a gene: 6. This CDR3 is 15 amino acids long. CDR3 nucleotide sequence: TGTGCCAGCAGCCCGGACAGGGGTTTGTCCGGGGAGCTGTTTTTT. This encodes CASSPDRGLSGELFF.

A single count supports this clone. This chain joins TRBV2 and TRBJ2-7; 11 nucleotides match TRBD2. This CDR3 region has 16 residues. Germline CDR1 reads SNHLY; CDR2 reads FYNNEI. V shed 8 bases and J 0 bases; nucleotides not matched to a gene: 9. This CDR3 reads CASGVSGTSGSYEQYF. CDR3 sequence (DNA): TGTGCCAGCGGGGTTTCCGGGACTAGCGGCTCCTACGAGCAGTACTTC.

This clone was detected ten times or more. J is TRBJ2-2 and V is TRBV29-1; the D is unclear. This CDR3 spans 13 amino acids. Trimming removed 3 bases at V and 0 bases at J, with 5 bases between. Germline-derived CDR1 and CDR2 are SQVTM and ANQGSEA. CDR3 DNA: TGCAGCGTTGATAGCTCGAACACCGGGGAGCTGTTTTTT. Its protein is CSVDSSNTGELFF.

This sequence joins TRBV3-1 (or the pseudogene TRBV3-2) and TRBJ2-2; D ambiguous. From germline, CDR1 is LGHDT and CDR2 YNNKEL (reference sequence). CDR3 length: 12 amino acids. Trimming cost V 6 bases and J 3 bases, with 5 bases left between them. The CDR3 reads CASSSHTGELFF. The CDR3, as DNA: TGTGCCAGCAGTAGTCACACCGGGGAGCTGTTTTTT.

The chain couples TRBV3-1 (or the pseudogene TRBV3-2) to TRBJ2-5, with D perhaps TRBD1 (5 bases). Trimming removed 1 base at V and 0 bases at J, with 12 bases between. The CDR3 runs 16 residues. The germline V gene has CDR1 LGHDT and CDR2 YNNKEL (reference sequence). The CDR3 region has the DNA TGTGCCAGCAGCCAAGTTAATCAGGGTCACCAAGAGACCCAGTACTTC. Translation gives CASSQVNQGHQETQYF.

This chain links TRBV7-9 with TRBJ2-2; 7 bases map to TRBD1. V was pared by 5 bases and J by 10 bases, with 4 bases of the junction left unmatched. CDR1 and CDR2 (germline): SEHNR, FQNEAQ (reference sequence). The CDR3 spans 12 residues. In nucleotides, the CDR3 is TGTGCCAGCAGCCGTACAGGGGTGGAGCTGTTTTTT. Translation: CASSRTGVELFF.

Only one count was recorded for this clone. The chain combines TRBV18 with TRBJ1-2, with TRBD1 matching 10 bases. Germline V gives CDR1 KGHSH, CDR2 LQKENI. V shed 4 bases, J shed 3 bases, and the junction held 2 bases outside the gene matches. The CDR3 runs to 14 residues. The CDR3 region is CASSRDRGDYGYTF. The CDR3 DNA sequence: TGTGCCAGCTCACGGGACAGGGGCGACTATGGCTACACCTTC.

This rearrangement joins TRBV18 to TRBJ2-1, with a possible D match to TRBD2 (7 bases). The V end lost 1 base, the J end lost 7 bases, and 11 bases lay between the germline ends. Germline CDR1 KGHSH, CDR2 LQKENI. The CDR3 is 14 amino acids. The CDR3 sequence is CASSPQGGANEQFF. The CDR3 DNA reads TGTGCCAGCTCACCACAAGGGGGGGCAAATGAGCAGTTCTTC. The complete variable domain, with remaining parts taken from reference TRBV18 and TRBJ2-1, reads NAGVMQNPRHLVRRRGQEARLRCSPMKGHSHVYWYRQLPEEGLKFMVYLQKENIIDESGMPKERFSAEFPKEGPSILRIQQVVRGDSAAYFCASSPQGGANEQFFGPGTRLTVL.

This chain connects TRBV6-5 to TRBJ2-2; TRBD1 is a possible D gene (6 bases). In germline, CDR1 is MNHEY, CDR2 SVGAGI. This CDR3 contains 15 residues. V was pared by 7 bases and J by 0 bases, with 12 bases between. The DNA for the CDR3 is TGTGCCAGCAACAGAAGACAGGCGAACACCGGGGAGCTGTTTTTT. Encoded protein: CASNRRQANTGELFF.

The J gene is TRBJ1-5, the V gene TRBV6-5, with D perhaps matching TRBD1 (6 bases). CDR1 and CDR2 (germline): MNHEY, SVGAGI. The CDR3 spans 14 residues. V was shortened by 6 bases and J by 1 base, with 10 bases between the two germline ends. The CDR3 loop reads CASRGHPSNQPQHF. In DNA form, the CDR3 reads TGTGCCAGCAGGGGACACCCCAGCAATCAGCCCCAGCATTTT.

V and J are TRBV24-1 and TRBJ2-3, with TRBD2 identical over 10 bases. V was pared by 5 bases and J by 0 bases, with 7 bases of the junction left unmatched. The CDR3 runs to 17 residues. CDR1 is KGHDR, CDR2 SFDVKD, per germline. CDR3 in amino acids: CATSGEERGGSTDTQYF. CDR3 sequence (DNA): TGTGCCACCAGTGGTGAAGAGCGGGGGGGGAGCACAGATACGCAGTATTTT.

The CDR3 is CASTPGTGPTYEQYF. CDR3 nucleotides: TGTGCCAGTACCCCCGGAACAGGGCCTACCTACGAGCAGTACTTC. The chain has TRBV7-9 and TRBJ2-7, with D tentatively TRBD1 (6 bases). Germline V gives CDR1 SEHNR, CDR2 FQNEAQ (reference sequence). The V and J ends lost 9 bases and 2 bases respectively, with 20 bases between them. This CDR3 comprises 15 residues.

The sample holds a few counts of this clone. V usage is TRBV18 and J usage is TRBJ1-1; maybe TRBD1 (6 bases). Germline CDR1 is KGHSH and CDR2 is LQKENI. This CDR3 has 14 amino acids. V lost 6 bases to trimming and J lost 1 base, with 12 bases between them. The CDR3 DNA is TGTGCCAGCTCCCAAGGGGGGGCGAACACTGAAGCTTTCTTT. It yields the protein CASSQGGANTEAFF. Filled out from reference TRBV18 and TRBJ1-1, the complete variable domain reads NAGVMQNPRHLVRRRGQEARLRCSPMKGHSHVYWYRQLPEEGLKFMVYLQKENIIDESGMPKERFSAEFPKEGPSILRIQQVVRGDSAAYFCASSQGGANTEAFFGQGTRLTVV.

The chain employs TRBV19 and TRBJ1-1; TRBD1 matches 9 bases. The CDR3 length is 13 residues. With V trimmed by 8 bases and J by 1 base, 2 bases remained unmatched. Germline assignment: CDR1 LNHDA and CDR2 SQIVND (reference sequence). CDR3 sequence: CASGQGSNTEAFF. In DNA form, the CDR3 reads TGTGCCAGTGGACAGGGGTCGAACACTGAAGCTTTCTTT.

This clone has more than one count but fewer than ten. V usage is TRBV7-9 and J usage is TRBJ1-4; D remains unclear. Germline values: CDR1 SEHNR, CDR2 FQNEAQ (reference sequence). This CDR3 has 14 residues. V dropped 0 bases and J dropped 5 bases, with 7 bases sitting between them. In DNA, the CDR3 is TGTGCCAGCAGCTTAGCGCGTGAAAATGAAAAACTGTTTTTT. This sequence encodes CASSLARENEKLFF.

The V and J genes are TRBV3-1 (or the pseudogene TRBV3-2) and TRBJ2-3; the match to TRBD1 covers 9 bases. CDR3 length equals 17 residues. After removal of 1 base from V and 8 bases from J, the junction contained 13 bases not matched to a gene. CDR1 is LGHDT, CDR2 YNNKEL, per germline (reference sequence). The CDR3 DNA reads as TGTGCCAGCAGCCAAGCCGGGACAGGGAGGGGGATAGCTACGCAGTATTTT. It specifies CASSQAGTGRGIATQYF.

The genes are TRBV6-5 and TRBJ2-7, with D possibly TRBD2 on 6 matching bases. This CDR3 is built from 14 residues. The V and J ends lost 0 bases and 4 bases respectively, with 10 bases between them. Germline values: CDR1 MNHEY, CDR2 SVGAGI. DNA of the CDR3: TGTGCCAGCAGTTACTCTTATGGGAGGTACGAGCAGTACTTC. Its protein is CASSYSYGRYEQYF.

The rearrangement links TRBV5-1 to TRBJ1-4; D possibly corresponds to TRBD1 (5 bases). Germline CDR1 is SGHRS and CDR2 is YFSETQ. V lost 2 bases and J 0 bases, leaving 5 bases between the germline ends. This CDR3 is 14 amino acids long. DNA of the CDR3: TGCGCCAGCAGCTTACAGGCAACTAATGAAAAACTGTTTTTT. Protein product: CASSLQATNEKLFF.

A word on this clone: This sample also contains other DNA sequences that code for the same CDR3. V and J are TRBV11-2 and TRBJ1-2; 8 bases fit TRBD1. The germline V gene encodes CDR1 SGHAT and CDR2 FQNNGV. The CDR3 spans 15 residues. With V trimmed by 0 bases and J by 6 bases, 6 bases remained unmatched. The CDR3 reads CASSLDVGTGNGYTF. CDR3 coding DNA: TGTGCCAGCAGCTTAGATGTGGGGACAGGAAATGGCTACACCTTC. Complete variable domain (other parts from reference TRBV11-2 and TRBJ1-2): EAGVAQSPRYKIIEKRQSVAFWCNPISGHATLYWYQQILGQGPKLLIQFQNNGVVDDSQLPKDRFSAERLKGVDSTLKIQPAKLEDSAVYLCASSLDVGTGNGYTFGSGTRLTVV.

The chain links TRBV18 to TRBJ2-3; no firm D call. Trimming pared 1 base from V and 0 bases from J, leaving 5 bases between. This CDR3 region has 14 residues. CDR1 and CDR2 (germline): KGHSH, LQKENI. The CDR3 reads CASSPLSSTDTQYF. CDR3 sequence (DNA): TGTGCCAGCTCACCACTCTCTAGCACAGATACGCAGTATTTT. The full variable domain, its missing parts supplied by reference TRBV18 and TRBJ2-3, is NAGVMQNPRHLVRRRGQEARLRCSPMKGHSHVYWYRQLPEEGLKFMVYLQKENIIDESGMPKERFSAEFPKEGPSILRIQQVVRGDSAAYFCASSPLSSTDTQYFGPGTRLTVL.

The rearrangement links TRBV27 to TRBJ2-5, with D possibly matching TRBD2 (6 bases). Germline V CDR1 and CDR2: MNHEY, SMNVEV (reference sequence). This CDR3 comprises 15 residues. The V and J ends lost 3 bases and 3 bases respectively, with 14 bases between them. This CDR3 reads CASSFLGGSKETQYF. The CDR3 coding sequence is TGTGCCAGCAGTTTCTTGGGGGGAAGCAAAGAGACCCAGTACTTC.

This clone was observed a few times. DNA for the CDR3: TGTGCCAGCAGCTCGGACAGGAGCCTCTACGAGCAGTACTTC. Translating gives CASSSDRSLYEQYF. The V call is TRBV7-8, the J call TRBJ2-7; 7 nucleotides align to TRBD1. The V gene end was trimmed by 4 bases and the J gene end by 3 bases; junction bases not matched to a gene: 6. The CDR3 is 14 residues long. CDR1 SGHVS and CDR2 FQNEAQ come from the germline V gene.